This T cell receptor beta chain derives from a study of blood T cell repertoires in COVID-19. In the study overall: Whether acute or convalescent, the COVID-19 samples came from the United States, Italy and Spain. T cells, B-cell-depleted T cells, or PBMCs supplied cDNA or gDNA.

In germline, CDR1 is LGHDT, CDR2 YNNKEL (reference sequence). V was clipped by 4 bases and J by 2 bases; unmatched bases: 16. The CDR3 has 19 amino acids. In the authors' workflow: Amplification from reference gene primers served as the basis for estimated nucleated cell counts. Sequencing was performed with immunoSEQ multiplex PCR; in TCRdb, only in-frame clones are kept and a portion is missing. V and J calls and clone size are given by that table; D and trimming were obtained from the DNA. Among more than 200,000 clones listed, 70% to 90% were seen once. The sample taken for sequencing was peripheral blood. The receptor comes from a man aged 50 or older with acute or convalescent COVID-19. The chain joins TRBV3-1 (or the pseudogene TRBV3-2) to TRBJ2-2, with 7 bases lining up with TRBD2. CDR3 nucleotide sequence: TGTGCCAGCAGCCCAAGAAGGCGGCTGGGCGGGGGTAACACCGGGGAGCTGTTTTTT. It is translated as CASSPRRRLGGGNTGELFF.